The 25 T cell receptor beta chains presented below share a single source sample, sequenced in a study of glioma-infiltrating T cells. TCR alpha and beta CDR3 regions were amplified from RNA using iRepertoire nested multiplex PCR. TCRdb called the multiplex PCR reads again in MiXCR, with one record for every CDR3 protein. This table holds about 130,000 distinct CDR3 sequences, under 30% found once. The specimen sequenced was glioma tissue, nonneoplastic brain tissue, or PBMCs (not recorded which). These receptors all come from a human donor with low-grade glioma or glioblastoma, undergoing nonglioma brain surgery, or in good health (not recorded which).

This chain's CDR3 is CASSLGTRPFYEQYV. The CDR3 DNA reads as TGTGCCAGCAGCTTAGGGACTAGACCTTTCTACGAGCAGTACGTC. V usage is TRBV7-9 and J usage is TRBJ2-7, with TRBD2 matching over 7 bases. The CDR3 covers 15 residues. Trimming removed 1 base from V and 3 bases from J; junction bases left unmatched: 6. Germline loops: CDR1 SEHNR, CDR2 FQNEAQ (reference sequence).

The rearrangement uses TRBV7-3 and TRBJ2-2; D is unresolved. Germline V lookup: CDR1 SGHTA, CDR2 FQGTGA. This CDR3 has 14 amino acids. Trimming removed 2 bases from V and 7 bases from J, with 11 bases in between. CDR3 DNA sequence: TGTGCCAGCAGCTTATACGCGTTTAACGGGGAGCTGTTTTTT. Translating it yields CASSLYAFNGELFF.

The gene calls are TRBV11-2 and TRBJ2-7; 10 bases map to TRBD1. This CDR3 is 16 amino acids long. Germline-derived CDR1 and CDR2 are SGHAT and FQNNGV. The J segment lost 0 bases and the V segment lost 4 bases, leaving 6 bases of the junction unmatched. The DNA for the CDR3 is TGTGCCAGCAGCTGGACGGGACAGGGGCCCTCCTACGAGCAGTACGTC. Its translation: CASSWTGQGPSYEQYV.

This rearrangement joins TRBV28 to TRBJ1-1, with D unresolved. Germline CDR1 MDHEN, CDR2 SYDVKM. The CDR3 consists of 15 residues. Trimming cost V 0 bases and J 4 bases, with 12 bases left between them. Written as DNA, the CDR3 is TGTGCCAGCAGTTTATGGGGCACGAGGGTCACTGAAGCTTTCTTT. It translates to CASSLWGTRVTEAFF.

The sample holds a few counts of this clonotype. The chain uses TRBV7-3 and TRBJ2-5; D call uncertain. Germline V gives CDR1 SGHTA, CDR2 FQGTGA. Trimming took off 1 base at V and 1 base at J, with 7 bases between the two ends. The CDR3 consists of 14 residues. The CDR3 region has the DNA TGTGCCAGCAGCTTAAATCCCGCCCAAGAGACCCAGTACTTC. The encoded protein is CASSLNPAQETQYF. Looking up the rest from reference TRBV7-3 and TRBJ2-5 gives the full variable domain: GAGVSQTPSNKVTEKGKYVELRCDPISGHTALYWYRQSLGQGPEFLIYFQGTGAADDSGLPNDRFFAVRPEGSVSTLKIQRTERGDSAVYLCASSLNPAQETQYFGPGTRLLVL.

In regard to this clonotype: This may come from a read error, since a much larger clone is one base off. The chain couples TRBV6-8 to TRBJ1-5; D might be TRBD1 (6 bases). Germline V gives CDR1 MNHGY, CDR2 SAAAGT. The V end was cut by 7 bases, the J end by 3 bases, with 13 bases between. The CDR3 extends over 14 amino acids. CDR3 sequence (DNA): TGTGCCAGCAATACGGGGGCAGTCAATCAGCCCCAGCATTTT. This gives the protein CASNTGAVNQPQHF.

This clonotype was seen many times. CDR3 sequence reads: CASSYSIYRSDQPQHF. The CDR3 DNA reads TGTGCCAGCAGTTACTCTATATACAGGTCGGATCAGCCCCAGCATTTT. The chain employs TRBV6-6 and TRBJ1-5; possible D gene TRBD1, 5 bases. Trimming shortened V by 0 bases and J by 5 bases, and 14 bases separated the two germline ends. The CDR3 spans 16 residues. Germline V gene data show CDR1 as MNHNY and CDR2 as SVGAGI (reference sequence).

This clonotype has a handful of counts. The V call is TRBV14, the J call TRBJ1-1; unclear D gene. Germline V gives CDR1 SGHDN, CDR2 FVKESK. The CDR3 has 14 residues. V was clipped by 4 bases and J by 10 bases, with 19 bases between them. The CDR3 spells CASSRNRAPHAAFF. The CDR3 DNA is TGTGCCAGCAGCCGTAACCGGGCCCCGCATGCAGCTTTCTTT. Complete variable domain (other parts from reference TRBV14 and TRBJ1-1): EAGVTQFPSHSVIEKGQTVTLRCDPISGHDNLYWYRRVMGKEIKFLLHFVKESKQDESGMPNNRFLAERTGGTYSTLKVQPAELEDSGVYFCASSRNRAPHAAFFGQGTRLTVV.

This clonotype has just a few counts. The rearrangement uses TRBV7-3 and TRBJ1-4; D not resolved. Trimming shortened V by 3 bases and J by 13 bases, and 9 bases separated the two germline ends. The CDR3 is 11 residues long. Per the germline V gene, CDR1 is SGHTA and CDR2 is FQGTGA. The CDR3 DNA reads as TGTGCCAGCAGCTTGTCCGGACGACTGTTTTTT. Amino acids: CASSLSGRLFF.

This clonotype has at least ten counts. The chain uses TRBV6-1 and TRBJ1-6; D possibly corresponds to TRBD1 (5 bases). The V end was cut by 6 bases, the J end by 6 bases, with 9 bases between. CDR1 is MNHNS and CDR2 is SASEGT in the germline V gene. The CDR3 has 13 amino acids. The DNA for the CDR3 is TGTGCCAGCAGCCGGGACGGTAATTCACCCCTCCACTTT. This encodes CASSRDGNSPLHF.

This chain connects TRBV19 to TRBJ1-2, with a possible D match to TRBD1 (5 bases). V was clipped by 7 bases and J by 13 bases, with 16 bases between them. CDR3 length equals 11 residues. Per germline, CDR1 LNHDA and CDR2 SQIVND (reference sequence). This CDR3 reads CASIGTVLLTF. The CDR3 DNA is TGTGCCAGTATCGGGACGGTACTGCTCACCTTC. Full variable domain (missing parts from reference TRBV19 and TRBJ1-2): DGGITQSPKYLFRKEGQNVTLSCEQNLNHDAMYWYRQDPGQGLRLIYYSQIVNDFQKGDIAEGYSVSREKKESFPLTVTSAQKNPTAFYLCASIGTVLLTFGSGTRLTVV.

In its sample, this clonotype was seen many times. CDR3 DNA sequence: TGCAGTGCTCCGTTGGCAGAAAACTATGGCTACACCTTC. Translation: CSAPLAENYGYTF. The chain carries TRBV20-1 and TRBJ1-2; D gene unclear. V was cut by 5 bases and J by 2 bases, with 12 bases left in between. CDR1 DFQATT and CDR2 SNEGSKA come from the germline V gene (reference sequence). The CDR3 is 13 amino acids.

Many counts were recorded for this clonotype. The chain has TRBV20-1 and TRBJ1-1, with 7 positions matching TRBD1. The CDR3 loop spans 15 amino acids. Unmatched junction bases numbered 17, after V lost 2 bases and J lost 11 bases. The V gene's germline CDR1 is DFQATT and CDR2 SNEGSKA (reference sequence). CDR3 sequence: CSARKGAILGTLAFF. CDR3 coding DNA: TGCAGTGCTAGAAAGGGGGCTATCCTAGGGACTCTGGCTTTCTTT.

This clonotype was recorded many times. This rearrangement joins TRBV7-6 to TRBJ2-3; 7 positions match TRBD2. The germline CDR1 and CDR2 sequences are SGHVS and FNYEAQ. V shed 3 bases, J shed 6 bases, and the junction held 3 bases outside the gene matches. The CDR3 has 13 residues. CDR3 nucleotides: TGTGCCAGCAGCTTTCGACTAGCCGATACGCAGTATTTT. Translation: CASSFRLADTQYF.

This clonotype appeared many times. The chain links TRBV15 to TRBJ2-1, with D unclear. The CDR3 has 13 amino acids. Germline loops: CDR1 LNHNV, CDR2 YYDKDF (reference sequence). The ends were cut back, 3 bases at V and 6 bases at J, with 9 bases in the middle. The CDR3 DNA reads as TGTGCCACCAGCAGGTTAACCTCCAATGAGCAGTTCTTC. Its protein is CATSRLTSNEQFF.

Remarks on this clonotype: Given the absence of the conserved phenylalanine or tryptophan at the CDR3 end, a read error is likely. The chain combines TRBV20-1 with TRBJ2-5, with D possibly matching TRBD2 (7 bases). The V gene lost 3 bases and the J gene lost 5 bases, with 25 bases spanning the gap. Germline values: CDR1 DFQATT, CDR2 SNEGSKA (reference sequence). The CDR3 spans 17 residues. CDR3 sequence (DNA): TGCAGTGCTAGTAACGATCTTCGAGGGGGGGGCCGTGAGACCCAGTACTCC. Translated, it gives CSASNDLRGGGRETQYS.

The chain joins TRBV10-3 to TRBJ2-7; 8 nucleotides agree with TRBD1. The CDR3 extends over 15 amino acids. Per the germline V gene, CDR1 is ENHRY and CDR2 is SYGVKD. Trimming took 7 bases from V and 4 from J; bases not matched to a gene: 12. Here the CDR3 DNA reads TGTGCCATCATTAATAGACAGGGGACCCTTTACGAGCAGTACGTC. Protein: CAIINRQGTLYEQYV.

There are a few counts of this clonotype. The V and J genes are TRBV3-1 and TRBJ1-1, with 10 bases matching TRBD1. CDR1 is LGHDT and CDR2 is YNNKEL in the germline V gene (reference sequence). CDR3 length equals 14 residues. J was trimmed by 6 bases and V by 4 bases; bases with no gene match: 5. As DNA, the CDR3 is TGTGCCAGCAGCCTCAAGGGACAGGGGTCTGAAGCTTTCTTT. It encodes CASSLKGQGSEAFF.

The rearrangement joins TRBV4-2 to TRBJ1-1; D not certain. V was cut by 0 bases and J by 1 base, with 9 bases left in between. The germline gives CDR1 LGHNA, CDR2 YNFKEQ. The CDR3 has 15 amino acids. This CDR3 reads CASSQDFARNTEAFF. CDR3 in DNA: TGTGCCAGCAGCCAAGACTTTGCGAGGAACACTGAAGCTTTCTTT.

This clonotype was found a few times. The genes are TRBV25-1 and TRBJ1-2; no clear D gene. CDR3 length: 13 residues. The V gene lost 2 bases and the J gene lost 5 bases, with 9 bases spanning the gap. The germline CDR1 and CDR2 sequences are MGHDK and SYGVNS. The CDR3 bases are TGTGCCAGCAGTGAAGGGAACCGGTATGGCTACACCTTC. The encoded protein is CASSEGNRYGYTF.

The rearrangement links TRBV29-1 to TRBJ1-4, with unresolved D. Germline values: CDR1 SQVTM, CDR2 ANQGSEA. The ends were cut back, 7 bases at V and 0 bases at J, with 18 bases in the middle. CDR3 length: 16 residues. The CDR3 here is CSASPGHLATNEKLFF. CDR3 sequence (DNA): TGCAGCGCCTCACCGGGCCACCTAGCAACTAATGAAAAACTGTTTTTT.

The chain joins TRBV3-1 to TRBJ2-3; D possibly corresponds to TRBD2 (6 bases). Germline CDR1 reads LGHDT; CDR2 reads YNNKEL (reference sequence). V was cut by 8 bases and J by 5 bases, with 8 bases left in between. The CDR3 is 11 amino acids. CDR3 coding DNA: TGTGCCAGCGGGGGAGGAGATACGCAGTATTTT. Translated, it gives CASGGGDTQYF.

The J gene is TRBJ1-3, the V gene TRBV19; unclear D gene. This CDR3 has 12 amino acids. Trimming cost V 8 bases and J 0 bases, with 5 bases left between them. Germline CDR1 and CDR2: LNHDA and SQIVND (reference sequence). The chain's CDR3 is CASQGSGNTIYF. CDR3 DNA sequence: TGTGCCAGTCAAGGCTCTGGAAACACCATATATTTT.

This clonotype was recorded a few times. The V call is TRBV24-1, the J call TRBJ2-1; D may match TRBD1 or TRBD2 (6 bases each). The CDR3 is 16 amino acids. Germline V gene lookup returns CDR1 KGHDR and CDR2 SFDVKD. Trimming removed 4 bases at V and 1 base at J, with 13 bases between. CDR3 nucleotides: TGTGCCACCAGTGACCCAACAGGGAGGTCCTACAATGAGCAGTTCTTC. It codes for CATSDPTGRSYNEQFF.

This clonotype was observed at least ten times. The rearrangement uses TRBV2 and TRBJ2-3; a weak D match, TRBD2 (6 bases). Between the trimmed V and J ends, which lost 3 bases and 1 base, there was a span of 11 bases. The CDR3 is 15 residues long. Germline loops: CDR1 SNHLY, CDR2 FYNNEI. CDR3 nucleotide sequence: TGTGCCAGCAGTGAGGATTCGGGGGGCACAGATACGCAGTATTTT. Protein: CASSEDSGGTDTQYF.